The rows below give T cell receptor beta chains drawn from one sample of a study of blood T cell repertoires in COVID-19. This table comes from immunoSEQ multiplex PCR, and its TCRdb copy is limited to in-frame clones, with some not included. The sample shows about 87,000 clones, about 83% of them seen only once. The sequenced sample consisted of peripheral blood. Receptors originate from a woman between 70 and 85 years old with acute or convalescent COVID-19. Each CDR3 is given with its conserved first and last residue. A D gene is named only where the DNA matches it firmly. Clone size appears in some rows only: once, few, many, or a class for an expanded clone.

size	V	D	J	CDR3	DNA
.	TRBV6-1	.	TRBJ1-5	CASSRGGGNQPQHF	TGTGCCAGCAGCCGGGGGGGCGGCAATCAGCCCCAGCATTTT
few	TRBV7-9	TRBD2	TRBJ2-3	CASSSLAGGDTQYF	TGTGCCAGCAGCTCACTAGCGGGGGGAGATACGCAGTATTTT
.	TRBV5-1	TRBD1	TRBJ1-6	CASSSMGQGDSPLHF	TGCGCCAGCAGCTCAATGGGACAGGGGGATTCACCCCTCCACTTT
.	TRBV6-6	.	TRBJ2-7	CASSLGLSYEQYF	TGTGCCAGCAGTTTGGGCCTCTCCTACGAGCAGTACTTC
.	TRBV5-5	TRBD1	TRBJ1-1	CASSLAAGTGYIAFF	TGTGCCAGCAGCTTGGCCGCCGGGACAGGGTATATAGCTTTCTTT
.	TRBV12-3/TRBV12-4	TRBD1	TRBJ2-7	CASATGGMGEQYF	TGTGCCAGCGCTACAGGGGGCATGGGGGAGCAGTACTTC
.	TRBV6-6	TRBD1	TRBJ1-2	CASSPTGERGYTF	TGTGCCAGCAGTCCGACAGGGGAGAGGGGCTACACCTTC
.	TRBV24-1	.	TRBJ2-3	CATSDMTTRTDTQYF	TGTGCCACCAGTGATATGACAACGAGAACAGATACGCAGTATTTT
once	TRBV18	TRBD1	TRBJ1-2	CASSSRTGFLDGYTF	TGTGCCAGCTCATCGCGGACAGGGTTTTTGGATGGCTACACCTTC
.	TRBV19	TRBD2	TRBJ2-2	CASSGSLGRGGNTGELFF	TGTGCCAGTAGTGGATCCCTCGGCCGCGGGGGGAACACCGGGGAGCTGTTTTTT
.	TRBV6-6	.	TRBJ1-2	CASRSQEWTYGYTF	TGTGCCAGCAGGTCACAGGAATGGACCTATGGCTACACCTTC
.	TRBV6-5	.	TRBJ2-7	CASTLTAGYEQYF	TGTGCCAGCACCCTGACAGCCGGCTACGAGCAGTACTTC
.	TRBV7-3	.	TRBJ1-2	CASSTGGGNYGYTF	TGTGCCAGCAGCACAGGTGGGGGGAACTATGGCTACACCTTC
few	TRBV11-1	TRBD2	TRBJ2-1	CASSLALSGGSSYNEQFF	TGTGCCAGCAGCTTAGCGCTCAGCGGGGGGAGCTCCTACAATGAGCAGTTCTTC
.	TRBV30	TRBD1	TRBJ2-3	CAWSKGTGGNTDTQYF	TGTGCCTGGAGCAAAGGGACAGGGGGTAACACAGATACGCAGTATTTT
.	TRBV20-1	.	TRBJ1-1	CSASGRPGSNTEAFF	TGCAGTGCTAGTGGACGGCCGGGATCGAACACTGAAGCTTTCTTT
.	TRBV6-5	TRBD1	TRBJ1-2	CASSYHRGGLGYTF	TGTGCCAGCAGTTACCACAGGGGCGGTCTTGGCTACACCTTC
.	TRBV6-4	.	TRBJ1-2	CASSESGGNGYTF	TGTGCCAGCAGTGAGAGTGGAGGGAACGGCTACACCTTC
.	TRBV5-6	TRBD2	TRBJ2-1	CASSRRPGLAYNEQFF	TGTGCCAGCAGCCGCAGGCCGGGACTAGCCTACAATGAGCAGTTCTTC
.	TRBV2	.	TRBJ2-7	CASSERRDYEQYF	TGTGCCAGCAGTGAAAGGAGAGACTACGAGCAGTACTTC
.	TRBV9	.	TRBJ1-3	CASSVGQAGNTIYF	TGTGCCAGCAGCGTGGGACAAGCTGGAAACACCATATATTTT
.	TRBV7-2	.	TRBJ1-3	CASSRAGSSGNTIYF	TGTGCCAGCAGTAGGGCGGGCAGCTCTGGAAACACCATATATTTT
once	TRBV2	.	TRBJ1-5	CASSVSQPQHF	TGTGCCAGCAGTGTCAGTCAGCCCCAGCATTTT
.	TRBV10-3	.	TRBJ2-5	CAIRTTGSETQYF	TGTGCCATCAGAACAACAGGGTCAGAGACCCAGTACTTC